The TCR beta chain described here comes from a study of response to subunit inactivated influenza vaccine. Study-wide findings and caveats: A suggestion made by the authors is that each seasonal influenza vaccination recruits few new T cells.

The V and J ends lost 1 base and 4 bases, in that order; junction bases with no gene match: 7. The CDR3 consists of 18 residues. Germline V gene lookup returns CDR1 MDHEN and CDR2 SYDVKM. In the case of this clonotype: Its antigen is as yet unknown.

TCRdb re-called the RT-PCR reads through MiXCR, storing one row per CDR3 protein. The table has fewer than 600,000 distinct CDR3 sequences, 6% to 9% seen once. The TCR sequence derives from a man between 50 and 75 years old who received an inactivated influenza vaccine. The sample was PBMCs from blood, taken roughly 24 months after vaccination. The V and J genes are TRBV28 and TRBJ2-3; TRBD2 aligns across 14 bases. CDR3 coding DNA: TGTGCCAGCAGTTTATTAGGACTAGCGGGAGGAGGGCCAGATACGCAGTATTTT. Translating gives CASSLLGLAGGGPDTQYF.